These T cell receptor beta chains were read from a single sample in a study of CD8 T cells in ankylosing spondylitis. TCRdb re-called the 5' RACE reads with MiXCR, one entry per CDR3 protein. The sample comprises about 400,000 distinct CDR3 sequences, about a fifth of which are singletons, and about 15% rests with the top ten. The sample consisted of blood, either unsorted or a sorted T cell fraction (not recorded which). The receptors were sampled from a male donor with ankylosing spondylitis. Each CDR3 is given with its conserved first and last residue. D genes are given only for firm matches. The size field is filled for only some rows; it gives once, few, many or a size class.

TRBV6-5	TRBJ2-7	-	-	CASSYVPAAYEQYF	TGTGCCAGCAGTTATGTTCCGGCGGCCTACGAGCAGTACTTC
TRBV11-3	TRBJ2-1	TRBD2	-	CASSARTSGPINEQFF	TGTGCCAGCAGCGCACGGACTAGCGGGCCCATCAATGAGCAGTTCTTC
TRBV12-5	TRBJ2-7	-	few	CASGLVRETISSYEQYF	TGTGCTAGTGGTTTGGTACGGGAAACCATAAGCTCCTACGAGCAGTACTTC
TRBV6-1	TRBJ1-3	-	-	CASSEGNWRNTIYF	TGTGCCAGCAGTGAAGGGAATTGGCGAAACACCATATATTTT
TRBV20-1	TRBJ2-7	-	few	CSAAPVVWGYEQYF	TGCAGTGCTGCCCCCGTGGTTTGGGGCTACGAGCAGTACTTC
TRBV11-3	TRBJ2-7	-	-	CASKMGESSYEQYF	TGTGCCAGCAAGATGGGGGAAAGCTCCTACGAGCAGTACTTC
TRBV12-3/TRBV12-4	TRBJ1-1	-	-	CASSFPLATEAFF	TGTGCCAGCAGTTTCCCCCTTGCTACTGAAGCTTTCTTT
TRBV3-1	TRBJ2-7	-	-	CASSQGTVSSYEQYF	TGTGCCAGCAGCCAGGGGACCGTTAGCTCCTACGAGCAGTACTTC
TRBV30	TRBJ1-6	-	few	CAWIMGTNSPLHF	TGTGCCTGGATCATGGGTACGAATTCACCCCTCCACTTT
TRBV12-3/TRBV12-4	TRBJ1-2	-	-	CASSLNSQGSGYTF	TGTGCCAGCAGTTTAAACTCCCAGGGAAGTGGCTACACCTTC
TRBV12-3/TRBV12-4	TRBJ1-6	TRBD1	-	CASSLWTGYSPLHF	TGTGCCAGCAGTCTCTGGACAGGGTATTCACCCCTCCACTTT
TRBV3-1	TRBJ2-7	-	-	CASSLMGAGGAGEQYF	TGTGCCAGCAGTTTGATGGGTGCAGGTGGGGCAGGCGAGCAGTACTTC
TRBV24-1	TRBJ2-1	TRBD2	-	CATSDLRLAGNNEQFF	TGTGCCACCAGTGATCTTCGACTAGCGGGGAACAATGAGCAGTTCTTC
TRBV5-1	TRBJ2-1	-	-	CASSTWARNNEQFF	TGCGCCAGCAGCACCTGGGCCCGAAACAATGAGCAGTTCTTC
TRBV28	TRBJ1-5	TRBD1	-	CASGPYRGRNQPQHF	TGTGCCAGCGGACCGTACAGGGGTAGGAATCAGCCCCAGCATTTT
TRBV5-6	TRBJ2-1	TRBD2	many	CASSLGRVAGGSSYNEQFF	TGTGCCAGCAGCCTAGGTCGAGTAGCGGGAGGGAGCTCCTACAATGAGCAGTTCTTC
TRBV3-1	TRBJ2-7	-	-	CASSPYAASEAYEQYF	TGTGCCAGCAGCCCCTACGCGGCTAGCGAAGCCTACGAGCAGTACTTC
TRBV20-1	TRBJ2-7	-	-	CSASRENYEQYF	TGCAGTGCTAGTCGCGAGAACTACGAGCAGTACTTC
TRBV12-3/TRBV12-4	TRBJ2-5	TRBD1	-	CASGATGAGETQYF	TGTGCCAGCGGCGCGACAGGGGCTGGAGAGACCCAGTACTTC
TRBV3-1	TRBJ2-1	TRBD2	few	CASSQAGAGGPNEQFF	TGTGCCAGCAGCCAAGCCGGAGCGGGAGGGCCCAATGAGCAGTTCTTC
TRBV19	TRBJ2-1	TRBD1	-	CASSRSGGLPYNEQFF	TGTGCCAGTAGTAGATCAGGGGGCCTTCCTTACAATGAGCAGTTCTTC
TRBV12-3/TRBV12-4	TRBJ2-6	-	few	CASSLNQGSGANVLTF	TGTGCCAGCAGTTTAAACCAGGGGTCTGGGGCCAACGTCCTGACTTTC
TRBV5-1	TRBJ2-5	-	-	CASSLGDQRAGETQYF	TGCGCCAGCAGCTTGGGGGATCAAAGGGCCGGTGAGACCCAGTACTTC
TRBV29-1	TRBJ1-1	-	-	CSVGGANTEAFF	TGCAGCGTTGGGGGGGCCAACACTGAAGCTTTCTTT
TRBV5-5	TRBJ2-3	-	-	CASSLVFSTDTQYF	TGTGCCAGCAGCTTGGTATTTAGCACAGATACGCAGTATTTT
TRBV7-2	TRBJ1-5	-	-	CASSAGLRPYSNQPQHF	TGTGCCAGCAGCGCGGGACTGAGACCTTATAGCAATCAGCCCCAGCATTTT
TRBV9	TRBJ1-4	-	-	CASSNDRRGEKLFF	TGTGCCAGCAGCAACGACAGGCGAGGTGAAAAACTGTTTTTT
TRBV5-6	TRBJ2-1	TRBD2	-	CASAVQLAGDQFF	TGTGCCAGCGCAGTCCAACTAGCGGGGGACCAGTTCTTC
TRBV11-2	TRBJ2-4	TRBD2	-	CASSLGTSGKVLYF	TGTGCCAGCAGCCTTGGGACTAGCGGGAAGGTTTTGTACTTC
TRBV5-1	TRBJ1-4	TRBD1	-	CASSSTGGRSSEKLFF	TGCGCCAGCAGCTCAACAGGGGGCCGCTCGAGCGAAAAACTGTTTTTT
TRBV12-5	TRBJ1-1	-	few	CASGTSGVTRTEAFF	TGTGCTAGTGGTACTTCAGGGGTCACACGTACTGAAGCTTTCTTT
TRBV20-1	TRBJ2-7	-	-	CSAREYRSYEQYF	TGCAGTGCTAGAGAGTACAGGTCGTACGAGCAGTACTTC
TRBV20-1	TRBJ1-5	-	many	CSALPGRVGQPQHF	TGCAGTGCCTTGCCGGGCAGGGTGGGCCAGCCCCAGCATTTT
TRBV19	TRBJ1-1	-	-	CASSTGRGTEAFF	TGTGCCAGTAGTACCGGACGGGGCACTGAAGCTTTCTTT
TRBV20-1	TRBJ2-5	TRBD1	-	CSARSRTGSNGETQYF	TGCAGTGCTAGATCCCGGACAGGGTCAAACGGAGAGACCCAGTACTTC
TRBV29-1	TRBJ2-1	TRBD1	few	CSGRQGGNNEQFF	TGCAGCGGTCGACAGGGGGGGAACAATGAGCAGTTCTTC
TRBV18	TRBJ1-3	-	-	CASSPFVESGNTIYF	TGTGCCAGCTCACCATTCGTGGAGAGTGGAAACACCATATATTTT
TRBV7-2	TRBJ2-1	-	few	CASSRQEVVNEQFF	TGTGCCAGCAGCCGACAGGAAGTCGTCAATGAGCAGTTCTTC